This entry is about one TCR beta chain. Antigen unknown. Specimens carried about 0.9-10 million cryopreserved PBMC before DNA extraction. The data were taken from a study of long-term antiretroviral therapy in people with HIV. General study results and limits: There were no data on ART adherence, viral resistance or therapy changes, a gap that limits inferences about post-ART repertoire changes.

V was shortened by 6 bases and J by 2 bases, with 13 bases between the two germline ends. Germline CDR1 reads SGHRS; CDR2 reads YFSETQ. This CDR3 spans 14 amino acids. It was version v3.0 of the immunoSEQ assay that was run at survey level. TCRdb's table, derived via immunoSEQ multiplex PCR, lists solely in-frame clones and lacks some. In the table there are about 21,000 clones, more than 75% of which are singletons. The source was unsorted PBMCs, collected 2.3 years after starting antiretroviral therapy. The receptor comes from a man between 60 and 75 years old with HIV. J is TRBJ2-3 and V is TRBV5-1; D uncertain. In DNA form, the CDR3 reads TGCGCCAGCACCCGGCAGACTTCCACAGATACGCAGTATTTT. Protein product: CASTRQTSTDTQYF.